This T cell receptor beta chain was identified during a study of cytomegalovirus exposure and HLA in healthy donors. The PCR contained 60 Vbeta and 13 Jbeta primers. Sequencing was performed with immunoSEQ multiplex PCR; in TCRdb, only in-frame clones are kept and a portion is missing. The sample shows around 140,000 clones, 70% to 85% of them seen only once. Whole-study results and caveats: It was 160 or so TCR beta chains that were listed as cytomegalovirus-associated. Reports indicate that TCR beta sequences accurately predicted the HLA-A and HLA-B alleles of most subjects.

This CDR3 region has 14 residues. The V end was cut by 3 bases, the J end by 3 bases, with 11 bases between. Germline-derived CDR1 and CDR2 are SNHLY and FYNNEI. As for this clone: Antigen: not known.

The sample comprised PBMCs. The clonotype originates from a man aged 25-45 years in good health and CMV-seropositive. The V gene is TRBV2, the J gene TRBJ2-5, with D perhaps TRBD1 (7 bases). CDR3 sequence: CASSEAGGKETQYF. The CDR3 DNA follows: TGTGCCAGCAGTGAGGCAGGGGGGAAAGAGACCCAGTACTTC.